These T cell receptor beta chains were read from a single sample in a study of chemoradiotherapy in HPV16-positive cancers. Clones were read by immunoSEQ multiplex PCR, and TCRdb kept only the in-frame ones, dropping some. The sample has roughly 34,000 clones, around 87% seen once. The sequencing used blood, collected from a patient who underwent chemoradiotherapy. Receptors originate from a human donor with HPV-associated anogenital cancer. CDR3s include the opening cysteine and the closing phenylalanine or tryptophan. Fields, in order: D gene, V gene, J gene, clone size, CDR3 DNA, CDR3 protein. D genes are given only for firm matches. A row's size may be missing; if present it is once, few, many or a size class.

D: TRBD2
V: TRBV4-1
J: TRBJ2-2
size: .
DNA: TGCGCCAGCAGCCAAGATTCTAGCGGGGGTTACACCGGGGAGCTGTTTTTT
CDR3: CASSQDSSGGYTGELFF

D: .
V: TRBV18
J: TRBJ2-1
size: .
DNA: TGTGCCAGCTCACCATTAGGGGTCGTTCGAAATGAGCAGTTCTTC
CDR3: CASSPLGVVRNEQFF

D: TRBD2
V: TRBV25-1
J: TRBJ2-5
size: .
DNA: TGTGCCAGCAGTGAACGGGTAGCGGGGGGGCAAGAGACCCAGTACTTC
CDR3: CASSERVAGGQETQYF

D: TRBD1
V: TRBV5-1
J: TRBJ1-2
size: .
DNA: TGCGCCAGCAGCCAAGACAGGGGAGCTAACTATGGCTACACCTTC
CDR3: CASSQDRGANYGYTF

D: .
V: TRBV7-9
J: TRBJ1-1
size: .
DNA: TGTGCCAGCAGCTCGCAGGGAATTGAAGCTTTCTTT
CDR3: CASSSQGIEAFF

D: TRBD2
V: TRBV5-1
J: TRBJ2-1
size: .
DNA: TGCGCCAGCAGCGGCGGGACTAGCGGGGGGAATGAGCAGTTCTTC
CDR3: CASSGGTSGGNEQFF

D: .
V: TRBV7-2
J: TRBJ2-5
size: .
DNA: TGTGCCAGCAGCTTCCGGTGGGGGAGCCGAGAGACCCAGTACTTC
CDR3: CASSFRWGSRETQYF

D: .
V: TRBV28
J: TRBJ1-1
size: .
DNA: TGTGCCAGCAGTTTAAGCGGGAGTCGGAACACTGAAGCTTTCTTT
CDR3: CASSLSGSRNTEAFF

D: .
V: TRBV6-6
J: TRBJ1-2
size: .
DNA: TGTGCCAGCAGTTACTTAGGGGAAGATGGCTACACCTTC
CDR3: CASSYLGEDGYTF

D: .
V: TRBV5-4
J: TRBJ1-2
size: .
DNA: TGTGCCAGCAGCGCTGACCATCTGTATGGCTACACCTTC
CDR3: CASSADHLYGYTF

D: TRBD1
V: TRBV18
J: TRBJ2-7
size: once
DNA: TGTGCCAGCTCACCTAGGGACAGGGACTACGAGCAGTACTTC
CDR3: CASSPRDRDYEQYF

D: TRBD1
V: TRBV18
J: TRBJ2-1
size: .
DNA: TGTGCCAGCTCACCAGGACAGGGGAACGATGAGCAGTTCTTC
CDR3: CASSPGQGNDEQFF

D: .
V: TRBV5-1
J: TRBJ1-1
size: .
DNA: TGCGCCAGCAGCTTGCAGGGGACCGCGAACACTGAAGCTTTCTTT
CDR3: CASSLQGTANTEAFF

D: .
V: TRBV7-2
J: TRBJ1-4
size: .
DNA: TGTGCCAGCAGCTCCCAGGGGACTAATGAAAAACTGTTTTTT
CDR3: CASSSQGTNEKLFF

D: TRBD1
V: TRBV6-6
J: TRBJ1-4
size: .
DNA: TGTGCCAGCAGGTTGAGGGGGCGAGAAACTAATGAAAAACTGTTTTTT
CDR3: CASRLRGRETNEKLFF

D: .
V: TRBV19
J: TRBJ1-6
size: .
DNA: TGTGCCAGTAGTATAGGCCCTAATTCACCCCTCCACTTT
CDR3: CASSIGPNSPLHF

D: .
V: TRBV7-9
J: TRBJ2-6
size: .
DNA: TGTGCCAGTCGGTCTGGGGCCAACGTCCTGACTTTC
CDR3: CASRSGANVLTF

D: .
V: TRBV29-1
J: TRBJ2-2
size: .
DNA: TGCAGCGTCGCCGACACCCCGAACACCGGGGAGCTGTTTTTT
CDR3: CSVADTPNTGELFF

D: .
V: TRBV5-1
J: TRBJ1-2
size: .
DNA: TGCGCCAGCAGCTTGGACGTCTATGGCTACACCTTC
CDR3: CASSLDVYGYTF

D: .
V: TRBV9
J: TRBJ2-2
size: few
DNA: TGTGCCAGCAGTCGGACACCGCGGACCGGGGAGCTGTTTTTT
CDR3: CASSRTPRTGELFF

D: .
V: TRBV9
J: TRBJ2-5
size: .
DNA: TGTGCCAGCAGCGCGCGGGACCTCGAAGGAGAGACCCAGTACTTC
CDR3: CASSARDLEGETQYF

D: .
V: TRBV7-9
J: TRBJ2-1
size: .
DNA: TGTGCCAGCAGCACACCGGGAGCACCAAATGAGCAGTTCTTC
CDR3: CASSTPGAPNEQFF

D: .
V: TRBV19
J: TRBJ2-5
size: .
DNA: TGTGCCAGTAGTTCAACCGGGGCCGGGGAGACCCAGTACTTC
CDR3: CASSSTGAGETQYF

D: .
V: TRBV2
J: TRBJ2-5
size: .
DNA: TGTGCCAGCACCGGGTTCGTGGAGACCCAGTACTTC
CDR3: CASTGFVETQYF

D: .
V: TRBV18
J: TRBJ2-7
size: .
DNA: TGTGCCAGCTCACCGGGCCAGTTGAACGAGCAGTACTTC
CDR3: CASSPGQLNEQYF

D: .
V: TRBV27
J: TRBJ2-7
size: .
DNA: TGTGCCAGCAGTTCCCACGAGAGGGGTTACGAGCAGTACTTC
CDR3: CASSSHERGYEQYF

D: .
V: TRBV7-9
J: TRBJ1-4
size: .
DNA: TGTGCCAGCAGCTGGGAACGGACGGGGCCAACTAATGAAAAACTGTTTTTT
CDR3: CASSWERTGPTNEKLFF

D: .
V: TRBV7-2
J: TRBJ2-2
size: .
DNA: TGTGCCAGCAGCTTACTAGGGTTCGGCACCGGGGAGCTGTTTTTT
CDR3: CASSLLGFGTGELFF

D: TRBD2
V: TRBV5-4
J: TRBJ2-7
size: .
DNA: TGTGCCAGCAGCTTGGGGGGGGCTAGCGGGGCTGAGCAGTACTTC
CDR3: CASSLGGASGAEQYF

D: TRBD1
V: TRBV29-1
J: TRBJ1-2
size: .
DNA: TGCAGCTCCGGGGAGGGGGCGAGTGACTATGGCTACACCTTC
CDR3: CSSGEGASDYGYTF